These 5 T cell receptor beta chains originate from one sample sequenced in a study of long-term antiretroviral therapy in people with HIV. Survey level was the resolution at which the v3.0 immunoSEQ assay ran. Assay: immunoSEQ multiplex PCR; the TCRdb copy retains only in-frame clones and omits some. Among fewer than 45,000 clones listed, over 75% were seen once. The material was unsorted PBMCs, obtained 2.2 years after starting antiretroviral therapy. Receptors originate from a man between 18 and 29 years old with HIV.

CDR3 amino acids: CASSGDRGLLLYEQYF. The CDR3, as DNA: TGTGCCAGCAGTGGGGACAGGGGGCTCCTACTCTACGAGCAGTACTTC. This sequence joins TRBV28 and TRBJ2-7; TRBD1 aligns across 12 bases. Unmatched junction bases numbered 8, after V lost 5 bases and J lost 3 bases. CDR1 MDHEN and CDR2 SYDVKM come from the germline V gene. The CDR3 is 16 residues long.

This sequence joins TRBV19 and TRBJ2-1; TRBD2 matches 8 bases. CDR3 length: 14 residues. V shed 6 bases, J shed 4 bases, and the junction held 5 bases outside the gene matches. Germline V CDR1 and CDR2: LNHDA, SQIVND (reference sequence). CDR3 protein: CASRSSGGYNEQFF. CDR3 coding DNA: TGTGCCAGTAGATCCAGCGGGGGTTACAATGAGCAGTTCTTC.

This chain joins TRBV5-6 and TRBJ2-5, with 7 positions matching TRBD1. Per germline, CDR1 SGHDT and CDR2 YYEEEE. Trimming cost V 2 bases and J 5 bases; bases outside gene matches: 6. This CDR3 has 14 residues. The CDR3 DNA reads TGTGCCAGCAGCTTACCACAGGGGTGGGAGACCCAGTACTTC. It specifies CASSLPQGWETQYF.

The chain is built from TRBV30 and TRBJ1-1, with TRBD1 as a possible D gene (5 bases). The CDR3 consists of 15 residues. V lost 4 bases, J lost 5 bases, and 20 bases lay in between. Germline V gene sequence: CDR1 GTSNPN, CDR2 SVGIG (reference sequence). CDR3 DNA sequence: TGTGCCTGGATCCAGGGACCGCGAGCGAATACTGAAGCTTTCTTT. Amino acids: CAWIQGPRANTEAFF.

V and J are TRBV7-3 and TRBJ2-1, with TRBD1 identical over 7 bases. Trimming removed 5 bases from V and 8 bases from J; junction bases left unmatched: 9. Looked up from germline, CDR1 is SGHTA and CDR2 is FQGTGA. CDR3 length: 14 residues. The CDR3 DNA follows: TGTGCCAGCAGCCGGGGACAGAACATGGATGAGCAGTTCTTC. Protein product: CASSRGQNMDEQFF.